These 4 T cell receptor beta chains came from one sample sequenced in a study of radiotherapy plus CTLA-4 blockade in lung cancer. Sequencing used immunoSEQ multiplex PCR; TCRdb keeps in-frame clones, though not all of them. The profile covers 80,000 or so clones, with roughly four fifths appearing a single time and about 0.79% taken by the ten largest. The sequencing here drew on peripheral blood, taken from a patient treated with radiotherapy plus ipilimumab. The receptors here all came from a human donor with non-small cell lung cancer who had stable disease on radiotherapy plus ipilimumab.

The rearrangement joins TRBV9 to TRBJ2-2; D is undetermined. V dropped 0 bases and J dropped 1 base, with 4 bases sitting between them. This CDR3 is 14 amino acids long. Germline V gives CDR1 SGDLS, CDR2 YYNGEE. The CDR3 is CASSVVGNTGELFF. The CDR3 nucleotides are TGTGCCAGCAGCGTAGTGGGGAACACCGGGGAGCTGTTTTTT.

The table lists this clone with a count of one. The rearrangement links TRBV5-1 to TRBJ2-7, with D unresolved. The CDR3 contains 13 residues. The V and J ends lost 0 bases and 2 bases respectively, with 6 bases between them. Germline CDR1 and CDR2: SGHRS and YFSETQ. Here the CDR3 reads CASSLDVPYEQYF. The CDR3 DNA sequence: TGCGCCAGCAGCTTGGACGTACCCTACGAGCAGTACTTC.

The J gene is TRBJ2-3, the V gene TRBV6-5; no clear D. The CDR3 totals 15 residues. Trimming removed 5 bases from V and 6 bases from J, with 18 bases in between. Germline V gene lookup returns CDR1 MNHEY and CDR2 SVGAGI. The CDR3 here is CASSNDQAMVDTQYF. CDR3 bases: TGTGCCAGCAGTAACGACCAAGCAATGGTGGATACGCAGTATTTT.

This chain links TRBV19 with TRBJ1-4; 8 bases match TRBD1. The germline V gene has CDR1 LNHDA and CDR2 SQIVND (reference sequence). The CDR3 covers 16 residues. Losses at the gene ends were 6 bases for V and 0 bases for J; bases not matched to a gene: 6. The CDR3 loop is CASRISGGTTNEKLFF. The DNA for the CDR3 is TGTGCCAGTAGGATCTCAGGGGGCACAACTAATGAAAAACTGTTTTTT.